The sequence of this T cell receptor beta chain was determined in a study of cytomegalovirus exposure and HLA in healthy donors. The PCR used 60 Vbeta and 13 Jbeta primers. Clones were read by immunoSEQ multiplex PCR, and TCRdb kept only the in-frame ones, dropping some. The sample carries some 200,000 clones, about two thirds recorded once. The sequenced sample was PBMCs. The origin of this receptor is a middle-aged man in good health and CMV-seropositive.

The CDR3 DNA is TGTGCCAGCAGCTTTGGAGGGGAGCAGTACTTC. It is translated as CASSFGGEQYF. The genes are TRBV5-6 and TRBJ2-5; a weak D match, TRBD2 (6 bases). The CDR3 covers 11 residues. Germline CDR1 and CDR2: SGHDT and YYEEEE. The V end was cut by 2 bases, the J end by 11 bases, with 10 bases between.